Shown below are 20 T cell receptor beta chains from a single sample sequenced in a study of T cell responses to AZD1222 COVID-19 vaccine. This table comes from immunoSEQ multiplex PCR, and its TCRdb copy is limited to in-frame clones, with some not included. The sample includes approximately 60,000 clones, 75% to 90% seen only once; the top ten take around 20%. Sequenced material: peripheral blood, taken on day 0 of MenACWY control vaccination. The receptors come from an adult in good health.

This rearrangement joins TRBV27 to TRBJ1-1, with D uncertain. Trimming cost V 5 bases and J 0 bases, with 19 bases left between them. This CDR3 region has 17 residues. The germline CDR1 and CDR2 sequences are MNHEY and SMNVEV (reference sequence). The CDR3 spells CASSPGISPAMNTEAFF. DNA for the CDR3: TGTGCCAGCAGTCCCGGGATCTCTCCCGCCATGAACACTGAAGCTTTCTTT.

The J gene is TRBJ1-2, the V gene TRBV6-2 or TRBV6-3; D is undetermined. The CDR3 spans 13 residues. The germline CDR1 and CDR2 sequences are MNHEY and SVGEGT. Deletions cut 2 bases from V and 8 bases from J, with 12 bases between. Here the CDR3 DNA reads TGTGCCAGCAGTTACCTCGGGTCCTGGGGCTACACCTTC. Encoded protein: CASSYLGSWGYTF.

The rearrangement joins TRBV13 to TRBJ1-3; D is uncertain. This CDR3 is 15 amino acids long. Germline V gives CDR1 PRHDT, CDR2 FYEKMQ (reference sequence). Trimming took off 3 bases at V and 0 bases at J, with 9 bases between the two ends. The CDR3 loop reads CASSFTKFSGNTIYF. Here the CDR3 DNA reads TGTGCCAGCAGCTTCACCAAGTTCTCTGGAAACACCATATATTTT.

The chain is built from TRBV3-1 (or the pseudogene TRBV3-2) and TRBJ1-3; the D gene is possibly TRBD1 (5 bases). Germline V lookup: CDR1 LGHDT, CDR2 YNNKEL (reference sequence). The CDR3 extends over 17 amino acids. V shed 0 bases and J shed 4 bases, with 16 bases lying between them. The CDR3 loop reads CASSQDIAPGPGNTIYF. CDR3 in DNA: TGTGCCAGCAGCCAAGATATCGCACCGGGGCCCGGAAACACCATATATTTT.

V usage is TRBV30 and J usage is TRBJ2-3; a weak D match, TRBD1 (6 bases). The CDR3 is 13 amino acids. Trimming stripped 5 bases from V and 2 bases from J, with 11 bases between. Per germline, CDR1 GTSNPN and CDR2 SVGIG (reference sequence). This CDR3 reads CAWSTGFTDTQYF. The CDR3 DNA reads as TGTGCCTGGTCGACAGGCTTCACAGATACGCAGTATTTT. Together with reference TRBV30 and TRBJ2-3, the CDR3 gives the full variable domain: SQTIHQWPATLVQPVGSPLSLECTVEGTSNPNLYWYRQAAGRGLQLLFYSVGIGQISSEVPQNLSASRPQDRQFILSSKKLLLSDSGFYLCAWSTGFTDTQYFGPGTRLTVL.

The rearrangement joins TRBV5-4 to TRBJ2-5, with D hard to call. The germline V and J ends were trimmed by 9 bases and 5 bases, with 17 bases remaining between them. This CDR3 region has 13 residues. CDR1 is SGHNT and CDR2 is YYREEE in the germline V gene (reference sequence). The CDR3, as DNA: TGTGCCACTCTCCGAGCCCTAGACGAGACCCAGTACTTC. Amino acid sequence: CATLRALDETQYF. The full variable domain, completed using reference TRBV5-4 and TRBJ2-5, is ETGVTQSPTHLIKTRGQQVTLRCSSQSGHNTVSWYQQALGQGPQFIFQYYREEENGRGNFPPRFSGLQFPNYSSELNVNALELDDSALYLCATLRALDETQYFGPGTRLLVL.

The V gene is TRBV19, the J gene TRBJ1-1, with a weak D call TRBD1 (6 bases). V lost 4 bases and J 0 bases, leaving 15 bases between the germline ends. Germline V gene sequence: CDR1 LNHDA, CDR2 SQIVND (reference sequence). This CDR3 is built from 16 residues. The CDR3 nucleotides read TGTGCCAGTAGTACGGCGACAGGTCGAGTGAACACTGAAGCTTTCTTT. Translation gives CASSTATGRVNTEAFF.

V is TRBV6-2 or TRBV6-3 and J is TRBJ2-5; 8 positions agree with TRBD2. The length of the CDR3 is 14 residues. Germline-derived CDR1 and CDR2 are MNHEY and SVGEGT. V lost 6 bases to trimming and J lost 2 bases; unmatched junction nucleotides: 5. Here the CDR3 DNA reads TGTGCCAGCAGCCTCGGGACTAGGCAAGAGACCCAGTACTTC. Its protein is CASSLGTRQETQYF.

The chain joins TRBV29-1 to TRBJ1-4; D is unclear. Germline loops: CDR1 SQVTM, CDR2 ANQGSEA. CDR3 length: 13 amino acids. Trimming shortened V by 7 bases and J by 1 base, and 10 bases separated the two germline ends. The CDR3 DNA reads TGCAGCGCCGGAGAGGGAACTAATGAAAAACTGTTTTTT. Its protein is CSAGEGTNEKLFF.

This chain connects TRBV12-5 to TRBJ1-1; D call uncertain. The germline CDR1 and CDR2 sequences are LGHNT and FRNRAP. CDR3 length equals 13 residues. The ends were cut back, 6 bases at V and 4 bases at J, with 12 bases in the middle. The CDR3 here is CASGQEGFTEAFF. As DNA, the CDR3 is TGTGCTAGTGGGCAGGAGGGCTTCACTGAAGCTTTCTTT. The complete variable domain, with remaining parts taken from reference TRBV12-5 and TRBJ1-1, reads DARVTQTPRHKVTEMGQEVTMRCQPILGHNTVFWYRQTMMQGLELLAYFRNRAPLDDSGMPKDRFSAEMPDATLATLKIQPSEPRDSAVYFCASGQEGFTEAFFGQGTRLTVV.

The gene calls are TRBV18 and TRBJ2-7, with a possible D match to TRBD2 (5 bases). Trimming took off 0 bases at V and 2 bases at J, with 11 bases between the two ends. The CDR3 contains 15 residues. Germline lookup yields CDR1 KGHSH and CDR2 LQKENI. DNA for the CDR3: TGTGCCAGCTCACCACCTCTGGGAGTACCCTACGAGCAGTACTTC. The encoded protein is CASSPPLGVPYEQYF.

J is TRBJ2-5 and V is TRBV4-3, with 10 positions matching TRBD1. CDR1 LGHNA and CDR2 YSLEER come from the germline V gene. This CDR3 is 16 amino acids long. V lost 1 base, J lost 5 bases, and 7 bases stayed unmatched. The CDR3 DNA follows: TGCGCCAGCAGCCAAGGCCACCGGGACAGGGGTGAGACCCAGTACTTC. It specifies CASSQGHRDRGETQYF.

The V and J genes are TRBV5-5 and TRBJ2-5, with D hard to call. Germline V CDR1 and CDR2: SGHKS, YYEKEE (reference sequence). Trimming stripped 4 bases from V and 4 bases from J, with 20 bases between. CDR3 size: 16 residues. The CDR3 nucleotides are TGTGCCAGCAGCCCCCGGGTCCTGAGCCCCTCAGAGACCCAGTACTTC. This translates into CASSPRVLSPSETQYF. Filled out from reference TRBV5-5 and TRBJ2-5, the complete variable domain reads DAGVTQSPTHLIKTRGQQVTLRCSPISGHKSVSWYQQVLGQGPQFIFQYYEKEERGRGNFPDRFSARQFPNYSSELNVNALLLGDSALYLCASSPRVLSPSETQYFGPGTRLLVL.

This chain connects TRBV30 to TRBJ1-1; D unclear. This CDR3 spans 14 amino acids. V was cut by 3 bases and J by 9 bases, with 20 bases left in between. The germline V gene has CDR1 GTSNPN and CDR2 SVGIG (reference sequence). The CDR3 DNA sequence: TGTGCCTGGAGCACGACAAACTCCCGGGCCCAAGCTTTCTTT. This encodes CAWSTTNSRAQAFF. Combining the CDR3 with reference TRBV30 and TRBJ1-1 gives the whole variable domain SQTIHQWPATLVQPVGSPLSLECTVEGTSNPNLYWYRQAAGRGLQLLFYSVGIGQISSEVPQNLSASRPQDRQFILSSKKLLLSDSGFYLCAWSTTNSRAQAFFGQGTRLTVV.

V and J are TRBV7-2 and TRBJ1-2; possibly TRBD1 for D (6 bases). The V end was cut by 5 bases, the J end by 7 bases, with 20 bases between. The CDR3 covers 15 residues. The germline CDR1 and CDR2 sequences are SGHTA and FQGNSA. The CDR3 protein is CASSASQTGIGGYTF. The CDR3 DNA is TGTGCCAGCAGCGCTTCCCAAACAGGGATCGGTGGCTACACCTTC.

This clone was recorded a few times. The chain is built from TRBV3-1 (or the pseudogene TRBV3-2) and TRBJ1-4, with 7 bases aligning to TRBD1. CDR3 length equals 18 residues. V lost 1 base to trimming and J lost 0 bases; unmatched junction nucleotides: 8. CDR1 LGHDT and CDR2 YNNKEL come from the germline V gene (reference sequence). The CDR3 DNA sequence: TGTGCCAGCAGCCAAGCCCAAAGGGGGCTAACAACTAATGAAAAACTGTTTTTT. As protein: CASSQAQRGLTTNEKLFF.

V gene TRBV25-1 combines with J gene TRBJ2-1, with 13 bases identical to TRBD2. The V segment lost 4 bases and the J segment 4 bases; nucleotides outside the gene matches: 7. CDR1 and CDR2 from the germline V gene are MGHDK and SYGVNS. There are 17 residues in the CDR3. CDR3 in amino acids: CASSGTPTSGGYNEQFF. CDR3 coding DNA: TGTGCCAGCAGTGGGACCCCGACTAGCGGGGGGTACAATGAGCAGTTCTTC.

The CDR3 region is CASSYQGTGELFF. The CDR3 DNA reads TGTGCCAGCAGCTATCAGGGCACCGGGGAGCTGTTTTTT. The chain links TRBV7-9 to TRBJ2-2; D is possibly TRBD1 (5 bases). This CDR3 has 13 amino acids. CDR1 and CDR2 (germline): SEHNR, FQNEAQ (reference sequence). The V end lost 4 bases, the J end lost 4 bases, and 7 bases lay between the germline ends.

The V call is TRBV30, the J call TRBJ1-5; D is undetermined. Looked up from germline, CDR1 is GTSNPN and CDR2 is SVGIG (reference sequence). Trimming left V 2 bases short and J 9 bases short, with 11 bases between. This CDR3 comprises 12 residues. In DNA, the CDR3 is TGTGCCTGGAGTAGGAGTTCGGGGCCCCAGCATTTT. It specifies CAWSRSSGPQHF.

The CDR3 sequence is CSASSRRTGATTGELFF. The CDR3 bases are TGCAGTGCTAGTTCCAGGAGGACAGGGGCGACCACCGGGGAGCTGTTTTTT. J is TRBJ2-2 and V is TRBV20-1; 9 bases line up with TRBD1. There are 17 residues in the CDR3. Trimming took 3 bases from V and 4 from J; bases not matched to a gene: 12. The germline V gene has CDR1 DFQATT and CDR2 SNEGSKA (reference sequence).